These 12 T cell receptor beta chains came from one sample sequenced in a study of vaccination effects on CD4 cells after COVID-19. Culturing for roughly 10 days preceded CD4+ T cell isolation. Infection with SARS-CoV-2 occurred in the person between March and December 2020, and PCR confirmed it. Vaccination of participants consisted of two doses of either the BNT162b2 or mRNA-1273 vaccine. Measured with immunoSEQ multiplex PCR; TCRdb has only the in-frame clones, and not every one. The repertoire holds tens of thousands of clones, with roughly 80% as singletons. Which antigens these TCRs recognize remains unknown. Source: CD4+ T cells from PBMCs cultured without peptide, taken after COVID-19 vaccination. The receptors shown here come from a human donor who had a prior SARS-CoV-2 infection.

J is TRBJ2-1 and V is TRBV6-2 or TRBV6-3; 12 bases align to TRBD2. The V gene end was trimmed by 2 bases and the J gene end by 4 bases; junction bases not matched to a gene: 9. Germline CDR1 and CDR2: MNHEY and SVGEGT. This CDR3 is 18 amino acids long. DNA of the CDR3: TGTGCCAGCAGTTACAGTTTGAAGACTAGCGGGAGTTACAATGAGCAGTTCTTC. Residues: CASSYSLKTSGSYNEQFF.

The V gene is TRBV5-6, the J gene TRBJ1-2; perhaps TRBD1 as D (6 bases). The CDR3 is made up of 18 amino acids. The germline CDR1 and CDR2 sequences are SGHDT and YYEEEE. V lost 4 bases, J lost 1 base, and 23 bases lay in between. CDR3 nucleotides: TGTGCCAGCAGCCCTAACAGCGCAGGGGTGGGGGGTAACTATGGCTACACCTTC. Its translation is CASSPNSAGVGGNYGYTF. The entire variable domain, with the rest obtained from reference TRBV5-6 and TRBJ1-2, is as follows: DAGVTQSPTHLIKTRGQQVTLRCSPKSGHDTVSWYQQALGQGPQFIFQYYEEEERQRGNFPDRFSGHQFPNYSSELNVNALLLGDSALYLCASSPNSAGVGGNYGYTFGSGTRLTVV.

This clone turned up a few times. Germline is not matched at one junction end, which may reflect a read error. This chain uses TRBV7-7 with TRBJ2-2; D could derive from TRBD1 or TRBD2 (6 bases each). This CDR3 spans 16 amino acids. The germline V gene has CDR1 SSHAT and CDR2 FNYEAQ (reference sequence). CDR3 residues: CASSFRGDMNTGELFF. The CDR3 bases are TGTGCTAGCAGCTTTAGGGGGGACATGAACACCGGGGAGCTGTTTTTT. The whole variable domain, remainder taken from reference TRBV7-7 and TRBJ2-2, is GAGVSQSPRYKVTKRGQDVTLRCDPISSHATLYWYQQALGQGPEFLTYFNYEAQPDKSGLPSDRFSAERPEGSISTLTIQRTEQRDSAMYRCASSFRGDMNTGELFFGEGSRLTVL.

The chain has TRBV7-2 and TRBJ1-6; D is ambiguous. The CDR3 is made up of 15 amino acids. V lost 0 bases and J lost 4, with 7 bases in between. Germline V CDR1 and CDR2: SGHTA, FQGNSA. The DNA of the CDR3 is TGTGCCAGCAGCTTAGCGTTGGGTTATAATTCACCCCTCCACTTT. Encoded protein: CASSLALGYNSPLHF.

The J gene is TRBJ1-1, the V gene TRBV18; weak D call: TRBD1 (6 bases). V was clipped by 2 bases and J by 3 bases, with 10 bases between them. The CDR3 covers 14 residues. The germline V gene has CDR1 KGHSH and CDR2 LQKENI. CDR3 amino acids: CASSPGGWDTEAFF. The DNA for the CDR3 is TGTGCCAGCTCACCAGGGGGCTGGGACACTGAAGCTTTCTTT.

The chain carries TRBV11-3 and TRBJ2-7; D not resolved. This CDR3 has 13 amino acids. Germline lookup yields CDR1 SGHNT and CDR2 YENEEA. Between the trimmed V and J ends, which lost 5 bases and 6 bases, there was a span of 14 bases. For the CDR3, the DNA is TGTGCCAGCAGCCTTAGATGGGGTGGCGAGCAGTACTTC. Its protein is CASSLRWGGEQYF.

This chain connects TRBV3-1 (or the pseudogene TRBV3-2) to TRBJ2-5; TRBD2 aligns across 8 bases. This CDR3 spans 15 amino acids. Germline CDR1 reads LGHDT; CDR2 reads YNNKEL (reference sequence). Trimming removed 4 bases from V and 1 base from J; junction bases left unmatched: 5. CDR3 sequence reads: CASSRAGGVQETQYF. CDR3 DNA sequence: TGTGCCAGCAGCCGCGCCGGGGGGGTCCAAGAGACCCAGTACTTC.

This clone was picked up a small number of times. This chain joins TRBV11-1 and TRBJ2-7; 14 nucleotides align to TRBD2. CDR3 length: 14 residues. Unmatched junction bases numbered 2, after V lost 5 bases and J lost 5 bases. CDR1 and CDR2 (germline): SGHAT, FQDESV (reference sequence). In DNA form, the CDR3 reads TGTGCCAGCAGCCAGGGACTAGCGGGAGACGAGCAGTACTTC. Translating it yields CASSQGLAGDEQYF. Supplemented by reference TRBV11-1 and TRBJ2-7, the full variable domain reads EAEVAQSPRYKITEKSQAVAFWCDPISGHATLYWYRQILGQGPELLVQFQDESVVDDSQLPKDRFSAERLKGVDSTLKIQPAELGDSAMYLCASSQGLAGDEQYFGPGTRLTVT.

The rearrangement joins TRBV6-4 to TRBJ1-5; D uncertain. Germline V gene sequence: CDR1 MRHNA, CDR2 SNTAGT. Trimming took off 4 bases at V and 2 bases at J, with 9 bases between the two ends. The CDR3 covers 14 residues. The CDR3 DNA reads TGTGCCAGCAGTGTTGAAGGCGGCAATCAGCCCCAGCATTTT. Translating gives CASSVEGGNQPQHF.

This chain joins TRBV2 and TRBJ1-6; TRBD1 matches at 7 bases. The CDR3 has 12 residues. The germline V gene encodes CDR1 SNHLY and CDR2 FYNNEI. Losses at the gene ends were 10 bases for V and 10 bases for J; bases not matched to a gene: 7. The CDR3 DNA reads as TGTGCCACCAGGGGGACGGGCTCACCCCTCCACTTT. This gives the protein CATRGTGSPLHF. The variable domain in full, completed from reference TRBV2 and TRBJ1-6, reads EPEVTQTPSHQVTQMGQEVILRCVPISNHLYFYWYRQILGQKVEFLVSFYNNEISEKSEIFDDQFSVERPDGSNFTLKIRSTKLEDSAMYFCATRGTGSPLHFGNGTRLTVT.

This sequence joins TRBV18 and TRBJ2-3; D not certain. This CDR3 region has 16 residues. V lost 0 bases to trimming and J lost 2 bases, with 12 bases between them. The V gene's germline CDR1 is KGHSH and CDR2 LQKENI. The CDR3 nucleotides read TGTGCCAGCTCACCACCCAGCGTGGAGTCCACAGATACGCAGTATTTT. This codes for CASSPPSVESTDTQYF.

The chain uses TRBV30 and TRBJ1-5; D may be TRBD1 (5 bases). The CDR3 has 13 amino acids. Germline V gives CDR1 GTSNPN, CDR2 SVGIG (reference sequence). V was trimmed by 3 bases and J by 0 bases, leaving 6 bases between them. CDR3 nucleotides: TGTGCCTGGAGCGGGGGTAGCAATCAGCCCCAGCATTTT. Its protein product is CAWSGGSNQPQHF.